This TCR beta chain was identified during a study of OX40 agonist ivuxolimab in advanced cancers. Whole-study context: Ivuxolimab is a fully human IgG2 antibody that activates OX40 (CD134).

Germline CDR1 is MNHNY and CDR2 is SVGAGI (reference sequence). V lost 3 bases and J 6 bases, leaving 14 bases between the germline ends. There are 14 residues in the CDR3. With respect to this clone: Its antigen is undetermined.

Sequencing was performed with immunoSEQ multiplex PCR; in TCRdb, only in-frame clones are kept and a portion is missing. The profile covers 65,000 to 90,000 clones, with 86% appearing a single time and around 0.7% taken by the ten largest. Study results and caveats: Expanded clones were, on average, more numerous in CD8+ T cells than in CD4+. Partial responders at 0.1-3.0 mg/kg showed near-lowest clonal expansion.

Collection of blood occurred at baseline, at cycle 4 day 1, and at cycle 7 day 1. This TCR came from an adult with an advanced solid tumor such as melanoma, head and neck, liver or kidney cancer. The rearrangement uses TRBV6-6 and TRBJ1-1, with D perhaps TRBD1 (5 bases). Here the sequenced sample was CD4+ or CD8+ T cells sorted from blood, taken in a trial of the OX40 agonist ivuxolimab. The CDR3 region has the DNA TGTGCCAGCAGTTATGGGCAACAGGTTCCTGAAGCTTTCTTT. Its protein is CASSYGQQVPEAFF.